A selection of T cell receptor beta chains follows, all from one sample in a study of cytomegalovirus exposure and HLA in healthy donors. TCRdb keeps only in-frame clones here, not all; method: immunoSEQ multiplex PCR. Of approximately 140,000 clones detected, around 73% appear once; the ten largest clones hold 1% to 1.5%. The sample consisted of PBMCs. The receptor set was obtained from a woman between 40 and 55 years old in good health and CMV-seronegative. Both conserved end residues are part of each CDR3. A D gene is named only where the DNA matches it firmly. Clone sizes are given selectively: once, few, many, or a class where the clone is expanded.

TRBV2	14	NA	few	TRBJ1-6	CASKGGTVSSPLHF	TGTGCCAGCAAGGGCGGGACGGTTAGTTCACCCCTCCACTTT
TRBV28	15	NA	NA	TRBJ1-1	CASSFFPESDTEAFF	TGTGCCAGCAGTTTTTTTCCGGAGTCGGACACTGAAGCTTTCTTT
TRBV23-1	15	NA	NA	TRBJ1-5	CASSQSAGSNQPQHF	TGCGCCAGCAGTCAATCAGCAGGGAGCAATCAGCCCCAGCATTTT
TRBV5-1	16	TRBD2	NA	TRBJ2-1	CASSLSPGEGQDEQFF	TGCGCCAGCAGCCTCTCGCCCGGGGAGGGGCAAGATGAGCAGTTCTTC
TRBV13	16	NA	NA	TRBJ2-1	CASSPSRSITYNEQFF	TGTGCCAGCAGCCCAAGCCGATCCATAACCTACAATGAGCAGTTCTTC
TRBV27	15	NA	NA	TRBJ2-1	CASSPDSLPYNEQFF	TGTGCCAGCAGTCCCGACAGTCTCCCCTACAATGAGCAGTTCTTC
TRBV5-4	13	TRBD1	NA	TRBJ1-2	CASSPDRAYGYTF	TGTGCCAGCAGTCCCGACAGGGCCTATGGCTACACCTTC
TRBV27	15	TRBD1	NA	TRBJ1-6	CASGPPGTGYSPLHF	TGTGCCAGCGGCCCTCCCGGGACAGGGTATTCACCCCTCCACTTT
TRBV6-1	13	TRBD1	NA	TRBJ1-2	CASSDRADYGYTF	TGTGCCAGCTCGGACAGGGCGGACTATGGCTACACCTTC
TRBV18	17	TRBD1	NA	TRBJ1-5	CASSPGTASRGNQPQHF	TGTGCCAGCTCACCTGGGACAGCCTCCAGGGGCAATCAGCCCCAGCATTTT
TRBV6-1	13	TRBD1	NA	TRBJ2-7	CAGRQGGSYEQYF	TGTGCCGGAAGACAGGGTGGTTCCTACGAGCAGTACTTC
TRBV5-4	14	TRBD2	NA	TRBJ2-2	CASSFGGGTGELFF	TGTGCCAGCAGCTTTGGGGGGGGCACCGGGGAGCTGTTTTTT
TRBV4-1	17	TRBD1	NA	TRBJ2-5	CASSQDSTGGFQETQYF	TGCGCCAGCAGCCAAGACTCCACAGGGGGTTTCCAAGAGACCCAGTACTTC
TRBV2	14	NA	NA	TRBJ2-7	CASSDQGSGYEQYF	TGTGCCAGCAGTGATCAGGGAAGTGGGTACGAGCAGTACTTC
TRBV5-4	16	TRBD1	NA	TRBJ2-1	CASRKIIRGNYNEQFF	TGTGCCAGCAGAAAGATAATCAGGGGGAACTACAATGAGCAGTTCTTC
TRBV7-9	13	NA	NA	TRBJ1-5	CASSLSKNQPQHF	TGTGCCAGCAGCTTATCTAAGAATCAGCCCCAGCATTTT
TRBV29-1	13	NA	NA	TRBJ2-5	CSVEDAARETQYF	TGCAGCGTTGAAGACGCCGCGAGGGAGACCCAGTACTTC
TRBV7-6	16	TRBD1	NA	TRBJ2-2	CASSLTGGSNTGELFF	TGTGCCAGCAGCCTTACAGGGGGCAGTAACACCGGGGAGCTGTTTTTT
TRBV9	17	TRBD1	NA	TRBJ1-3	CASSAHGTGGAGNTIYF	TGTGCCAGCAGCGCTCATGGGACAGGGGGCGCGGGAAACACCATATATTTT
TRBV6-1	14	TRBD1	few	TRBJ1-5	CASSENRGRQPQHF	TGTGCCAGCAGTGAAAACAGGGGGCGACAGCCCCAGCATTTT
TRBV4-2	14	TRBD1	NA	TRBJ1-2	CASSQDVGTDGYTF	TGTGCCAGCAGCCAAGATGTGGGGACAGATGGCTACACCTTC
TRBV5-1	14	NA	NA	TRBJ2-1	CASSFRILTNEQFF	TGCGCCAGCAGCTTCAGAATCCTCACGAATGAGCAGTTCTTC
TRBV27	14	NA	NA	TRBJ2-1	CASSLSGPRNEQFF	TGTGCCAGCAGTCTAAGCGGACCACGGAATGAGCAGTTCTTC
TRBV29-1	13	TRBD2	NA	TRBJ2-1	CSVGGGGYNEQFF	TGCAGCGTGGGGGGGGGTGGTTACAATGAGCAGTTCTTC
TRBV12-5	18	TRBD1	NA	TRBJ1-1	CASGFFARATGENTEAFF	TGTGCTAGTGGTTTTTTTGCAAGGGCTACAGGGGAGAACACTGAAGCTTTCTTT
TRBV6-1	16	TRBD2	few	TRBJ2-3	CASSEPLAGVRDTQYF	TGTGCCAGCAGTGAACCCCTAGCGGGGGTAAGAGATACGCAGTATTTT
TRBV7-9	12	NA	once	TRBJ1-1	CASSLNGAEAFF	TGTGCCAGCAGCTTAAACGGAGCTGAAGCTTTCTTT
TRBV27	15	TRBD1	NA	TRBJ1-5	CASSPGTGGNQPQHF	TGTGCCAGCAGTCCGGGGACAGGGGGCAATCAGCCCCAGCATTTT
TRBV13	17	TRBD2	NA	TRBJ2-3	CASSGVGLAGGPDTQYF	TGTGCCAGCAGCGGGGTGGGACTAGCGGGGGGGCCCGATACGCAGTATTTT
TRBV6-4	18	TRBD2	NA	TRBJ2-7	CASRAIRGEGFWCYEQYF	TGTGCCAGCAGGGCTATCCGGGGGGAGGGTTTTTGGTGCTACGAGCAGTACTTC
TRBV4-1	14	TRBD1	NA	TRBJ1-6	CASSQTGINSPLHF	TGCGCCAGCAGCCAGACAGGGATTAATTCACCCCTCCACTTT
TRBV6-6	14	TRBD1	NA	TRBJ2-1	CASRAGTGGNEQFF	TGTGCCAGCAGGGCAGGGACAGGGGGGAATGAGCAGTTCTTC
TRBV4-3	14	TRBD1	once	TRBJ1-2	CASSPGTGAFGYTF	TGCGCCAGCAGTCCCGGGACAGGGGCGTTTGGCTACACCTTC
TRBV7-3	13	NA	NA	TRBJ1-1	CASSLKRNTEAFF	TGTGCCAGCAGCTTAAAGCGGAACACTGAAGCTTTCTTT
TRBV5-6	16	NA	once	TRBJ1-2	CASTTRKGESNYGYTF	TGTGCCAGCACCACACGGAAGGGGGAATCTAACTATGGCTACACCTTC
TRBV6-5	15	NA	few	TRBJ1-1	CASSYFTEMNTEAFF	TGTGCCAGCAGTTACTTTACGGAGATGAACACTGAAGCTTTCTTT
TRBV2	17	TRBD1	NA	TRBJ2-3	CASSEDPDRGSTDTQYF	TGTGCCAGCAGTGAAGACCCCGACAGGGGATCTACAGATACGCAGTATTTT
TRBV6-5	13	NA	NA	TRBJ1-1	CASSKADSAEAFF	TGTGCCAGCAGTAAGGCCGACTCGGCTGAAGCTTTCTTT
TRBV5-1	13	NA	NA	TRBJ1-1	CASKQDLNTEAFF	TGCGCCAGCAAGCAGGACTTGAACACTGAAGCTTTCTTT
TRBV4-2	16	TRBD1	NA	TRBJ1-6	CASSQGRDRVHSPLHF	TGTGCCAGCAGCCAAGGTCGGGACAGGGTCCATTCACCCCTCCACTTT